A single sample is the source of the 6 T cell receptor beta chains below, sequenced in a study of shared clonotypes between healthy human individuals (dated by TCRdb to 2018 to 2020). Libraries were constructed by the immunoSEQ multiplex PCR assay. TCRdb provides this immuneACCESS table in a form limited to in-frame rearrangements. Some clones are lacking; in checked studies, under half of them reflect an unresolved V gene, and why the rest are absent is not known. This sample comprises some 2,000,000 clones, nearly 97% of them detected only once. The top ten constitute approximately 0.13% of the sample. Source material: naive CD4+ T cells sorted from blood. What this sample's cell subset or site label stands for: CD45RA+ positively selected. These receptors were collected from a man aged 18 to 29 in good health.

V gene TRBV5-4 combines with J gene TRBJ2-7; D is ambiguous. V gave up 4 bases and J gave up 5 bases, with 19 bases separating them. The CDR3 is 15 amino acids. CDR1 is SGHNT, CDR2 YYREEE, per germline (reference sequence). DNA of the CDR3: TGTGCCAGCAGCCCGATCGACAAGGGAAGAGACGAGCAGTACTTC. Its protein product is CASSPIDKGRDEQYF.

This clone was seen just once. J is TRBJ1-1 and V is TRBV4-1; tentative D call: TRBD1 (5 bases). Trimming pared 0 bases from V and 0 bases from J, leaving 20 bases between. CDR3 length: 19 amino acids. Looked up from germline, CDR1 is MGHRA and CDR2 is YSYEKL. The DNA of the CDR3 is TGCGCCAGCAGCCAAGAATTCCCGGGACTTCTAAGGATGAACACTGAAGCTTTCTTT. Its protein is CASSQEFPGLLRMNTEAFF.

The V gene is TRBV28, the J gene TRBJ1-1, with D hard to call. This CDR3 spans 14 amino acids. V was pared by 6 bases and J by 4 bases, with 15 bases between. CDR1 and CDR2 (germline): MDHEN, SYDVKM. CDR3 amino acids: CASSGPRLSTEAFF. The CDR3 nucleotides are TGTGCCAGCAGCGGGCCACGGCTGAGCACTGAAGCTTTCTTT.

V usage is TRBV5-1 and J usage is TRBJ1-4, with D unresolved. The CDR3 contains 13 residues. Per germline, CDR1 SGHRS and CDR2 YFSETQ. V lost 2 bases, J lost 4 bases, and 6 bases lay in between. The CDR3 nucleotides are TGCGCCAGCAGCTTCCAAGATAATGAAAAACTGTTTTTT. Residues: CASSFQDNEKLFF.

The chain is built from TRBV30 and TRBJ2-7, with D unresolved. The CDR3 contains 12 residues. Germline V gene sequence: CDR1 GTSNPN, CDR2 SVGIG (reference sequence). Trimming shortened V by 2 bases and J by 7 bases, and 12 bases separated the two germline ends. CDR3 sequence reads: CAWSRMGWEQYF. The CDR3 DNA sequence: TGTGCCTGGAGTCGTATGGGCTGGGAGCAGTACTTC. The complete variable domain, with remaining parts taken from reference TRBV30 and TRBJ2-7, reads SQTIHQWPATLVQPVGSPLSLECTVEGTSNPNLYWYRQAAGRGLQLLFYSVGIGQISSEVPQNLSASRPQDRQFILSSKKLLLSDSGFYLCAWSRMGWEQYFGPGTRLTVT.

The rearrangement links TRBV28 to TRBJ1-5, with TRBD1 as a possible D gene (6 bases). With 5 bases removed from V and 4 bases from J, the gap between germline ends came to 9 bases. CDR3 length: 13 amino acids. Germline CDR1 reads MDHEN; CDR2 reads SYDVKM. CDR3 sequence reads: CASSRTENQPQHF. CDR3 coding DNA: TGTGCCAGCAGTCGGACAGAAAATCAGCCCCAGCATTTT.